This T cell receptor beta chain stems from a study of blood T cells in healthy people across ages. Findings of the study overall: Researchers report that TCR beta diversity correlated strongly with naive T cell percentage. Donor CMV status was unknown, possibly confounding expanded clonotype changes.

The CDR3 has 17 residues. Germline CDR1 and CDR2: MGHRA and YSYEKL. V dropped 2 bases and J dropped 6; count of bases not matched to a gene: 9. About this clonotype: What it recognizes is unknown.

A sample-barcoded 5' primer and a J-beta primer mix were used in a second PCR of roughly 7 to 11 cycles. Tagging of each cDNA molecule was performed by a template-switch adaptor with 12 random nucleotides. Using its own MiXCR run on the 5' RACE reads, TCRdb lists one record per CDR3 protein. The table records 800,000 to 1,000,000 distinct CDR3 sequences, around 48% of them present only once. Sequenced sample: blood. The gene calls are TRBV4-1 and TRBJ2-3; 12 nucleotides agree with TRBD2. The source is a man between 25 and 39 years old in good health. The CDR3 DNA reads as TGCGCCAGCAGCCAACGTCTAGCGGGGGGGCCCTTGGATACGCAGTATTTT. It translates to CASSQRLAGGPLDTQYF.